This TCR beta chain came from a study of shared T cell receptors in the human thymus. Produced via immunoSEQ multiplex PCR; TCRdb's table is partial and in-frame only. The data hold hundreds of thousands of clones, with roughly 88% observed a single time. Germline V gene lookup returns CDR1 SGHNT and CDR2 YYREEE (reference sequence). There are 17 residues in the CDR3. The trim removed 3 bases at V and 4 bases at J, leaving 12 bases unmatched. The sample was also linked to a second study, of human thymus T cells. That work adds: The source of the thymus tissue was resections taken during corrective heart surgery.

The sequencing sample was made of thymocytes. The rearrangement uses TRBV5-4 and TRBJ2-5; 10 bases line up with TRBD2. This receptor was identified in a boy less than two years old with a congenital heart defect. The CDR3 DNA reads TGTGCCAGCAGCTCCCCGGGCCGACTAGCGGGTAGAGAGACCCAGTACTTC. It translates to CASSSPGRLAGRETQYF.